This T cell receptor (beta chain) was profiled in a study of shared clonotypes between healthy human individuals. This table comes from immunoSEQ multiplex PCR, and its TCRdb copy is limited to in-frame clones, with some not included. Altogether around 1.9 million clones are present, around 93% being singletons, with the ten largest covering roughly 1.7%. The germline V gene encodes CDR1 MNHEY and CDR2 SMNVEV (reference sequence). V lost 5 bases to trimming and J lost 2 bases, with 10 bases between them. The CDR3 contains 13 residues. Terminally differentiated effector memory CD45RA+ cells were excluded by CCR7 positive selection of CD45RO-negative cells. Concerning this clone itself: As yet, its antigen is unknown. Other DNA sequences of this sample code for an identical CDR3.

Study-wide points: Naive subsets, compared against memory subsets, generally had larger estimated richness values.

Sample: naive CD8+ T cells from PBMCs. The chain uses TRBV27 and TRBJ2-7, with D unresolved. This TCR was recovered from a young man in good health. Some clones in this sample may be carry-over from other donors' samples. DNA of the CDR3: TGTGCCAGCAGTCTCGGTCGGGCCTACGAGCAGTACTTC. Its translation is CASSLGRAYEQYF.